Described below is a single T cell receptor (beta chain) sequence and its context. Its target is unknown. The record originates from a study of cytomegalovirus exposure and HLA in healthy donors. Study information: Earlier findings included some 100 million unique TCR beta sequences obtained from approximately 170 million T cells.

Regarding the study as a whole: Apart from CMV serostatus, no immune exposure information was available. The authors listed 180 or so TCR beta chains as cytomegalovirus-associated. In a later analysis, at a false discovery rate of 0.05, approximately 18,000 TCR beta sequences were associated with HLA alleles.

PCR amplification relied on 60 Vbeta primers (plus 13 Jbeta primers). Profiled with immunoSEQ multiplex PCR; TCRdb holds only in-frame clones, not every one. The sample holds under 250,000 clones; roughly 82% are singletons and the top ten take 4.5% to 7%. V lost 6 bases and J lost 1; bases outside the gene matches: 5. The germline V gene has CDR1 MRHNA and CDR2 SNTAGT. The CDR3 runs to 14 residues. This clonotype originated in a man aged 40-49 years in good health and CMV-seropositive. Material: PBMCs. The chain combines TRBV6-4 with TRBJ1-1, with TRBD1 matching 7 bases. In DNA form, the CDR3 reads TGTGCCAGCAGAGCCGGGACAGAGAACACTGAAGCTTTCTTT. Translated, it gives CASRAGTENTEAFF.